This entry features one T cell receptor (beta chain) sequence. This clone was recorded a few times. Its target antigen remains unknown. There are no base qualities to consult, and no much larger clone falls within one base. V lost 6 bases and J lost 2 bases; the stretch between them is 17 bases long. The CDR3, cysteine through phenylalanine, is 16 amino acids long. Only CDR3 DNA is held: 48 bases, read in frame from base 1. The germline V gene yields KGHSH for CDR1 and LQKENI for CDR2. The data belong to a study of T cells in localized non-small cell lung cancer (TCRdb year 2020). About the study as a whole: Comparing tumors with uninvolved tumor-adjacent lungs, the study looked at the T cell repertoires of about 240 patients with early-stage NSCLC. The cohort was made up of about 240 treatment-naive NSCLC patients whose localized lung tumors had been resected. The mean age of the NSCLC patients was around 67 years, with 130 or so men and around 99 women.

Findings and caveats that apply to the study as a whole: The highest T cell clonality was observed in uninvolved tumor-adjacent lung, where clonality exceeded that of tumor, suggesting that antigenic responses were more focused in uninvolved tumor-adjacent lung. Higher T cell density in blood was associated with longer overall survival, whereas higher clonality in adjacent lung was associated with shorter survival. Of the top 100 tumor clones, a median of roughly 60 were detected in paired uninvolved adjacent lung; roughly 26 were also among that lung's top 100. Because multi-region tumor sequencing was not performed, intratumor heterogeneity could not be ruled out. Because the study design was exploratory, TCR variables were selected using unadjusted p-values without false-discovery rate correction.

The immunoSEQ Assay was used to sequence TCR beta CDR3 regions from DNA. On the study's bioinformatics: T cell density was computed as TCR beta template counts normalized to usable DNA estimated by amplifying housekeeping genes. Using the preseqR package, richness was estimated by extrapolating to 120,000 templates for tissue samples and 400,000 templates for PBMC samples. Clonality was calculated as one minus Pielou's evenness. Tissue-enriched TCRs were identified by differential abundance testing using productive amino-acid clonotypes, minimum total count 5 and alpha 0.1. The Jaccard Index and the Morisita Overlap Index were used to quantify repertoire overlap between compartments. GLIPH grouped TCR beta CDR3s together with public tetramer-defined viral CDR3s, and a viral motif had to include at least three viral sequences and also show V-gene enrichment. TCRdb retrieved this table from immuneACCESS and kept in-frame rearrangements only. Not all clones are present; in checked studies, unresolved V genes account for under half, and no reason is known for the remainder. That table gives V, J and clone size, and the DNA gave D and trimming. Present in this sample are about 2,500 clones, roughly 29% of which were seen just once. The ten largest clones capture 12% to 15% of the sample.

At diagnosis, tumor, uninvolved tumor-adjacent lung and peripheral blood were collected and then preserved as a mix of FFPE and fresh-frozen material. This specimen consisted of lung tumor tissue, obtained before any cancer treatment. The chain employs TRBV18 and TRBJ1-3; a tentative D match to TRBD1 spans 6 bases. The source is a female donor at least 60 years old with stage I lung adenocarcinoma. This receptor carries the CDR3 CASSRAAGTTGNTIYF. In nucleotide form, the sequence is TGTGCCAGCTCCCGCGCAGCCGGGACAACTGGAAACACCATATATTTT.